This T cell receptor (beta chain) was obtained from a study of blood T cell repertoires in COVID-19. TCRdb's copy holds only in-frame clones and misses some; the assay was immunoSEQ multiplex PCR. The profile shows about 440,000 clones, approximately 88% of them singletons. The CDR3 has 14 residues. The V gene lost 0 bases and the J gene lost 8 bases, with 13 bases spanning the gap. Germline V CDR1 and CDR2: LNHNV, YYDKDF (reference sequence). Sequences were obtained from peripheral blood. This chain uses TRBV15 with TRBJ1-2, with D possibly being TRBD1 (5 bases). The receptor comes from a woman in her fifties or sixties with COVID-19, enrolled during active disease. In nucleotides, the CDR3 is TGTGCCACCAGCAGAGATGCGGGGGATGGGGGCTACACCTTC. This codes for CATSRDAGDGGYTF.